The clone carrying this T cell receptor (beta chain) was counted at least ten times. No antigen is known for it. The CDR3 contains 17 residues. The V end lost 2 bases, the J end lost 0 bases, and 16 bases lay between the germline ends. Germline CDR1 is SGHNT and CDR2 is YYREEE (reference sequence). The sample comes from a study of identical twins. Whole-study findings and limits: Because invariant MAIT and iNKT cells could be present, zero-insertion analyses could be partly confounded.

TCRdb itself ran the 5' RACE reads through MiXCR, one entry per CDR3 protein. The data hold 600,000 to 800,000 distinct CDR3 sequences, with around 20% observed a single time. In addition, the sample was reused for a study of T cells expressing NK-cell markers. This second study says: It was from sorted CD3+CD56+NKG2C+, CD3+CD56+NKG2C- and CD3+CD56-NKG2C+ T cells that TCR beta repertoires came.

The V call is TRBV5-4, the J call TRBJ2-3; D gene uncertain. Sequencing was carried out using PBMCs. The sequence derives from a young woman in good health. The CDR3 region is CASSFGRPATSTDTQYF. The CDR3 nucleotides read TGTGCCAGCAGCTTCGGCAGGCCTGCCACCAGCACAGATACGCAGTATTTT. Supplemented by reference TRBV5-4 and TRBJ2-3, the full variable domain reads ETGVTQSPTHLIKTRGQQVTLRCSSQSGHNTVSWYQQALGQGPQFIFQYYREEENGRGNFPPRFSGLQFPNYSSELNVNALELDDSALYLCASSFGRPATSTDTQYFGPGTRLTVL.